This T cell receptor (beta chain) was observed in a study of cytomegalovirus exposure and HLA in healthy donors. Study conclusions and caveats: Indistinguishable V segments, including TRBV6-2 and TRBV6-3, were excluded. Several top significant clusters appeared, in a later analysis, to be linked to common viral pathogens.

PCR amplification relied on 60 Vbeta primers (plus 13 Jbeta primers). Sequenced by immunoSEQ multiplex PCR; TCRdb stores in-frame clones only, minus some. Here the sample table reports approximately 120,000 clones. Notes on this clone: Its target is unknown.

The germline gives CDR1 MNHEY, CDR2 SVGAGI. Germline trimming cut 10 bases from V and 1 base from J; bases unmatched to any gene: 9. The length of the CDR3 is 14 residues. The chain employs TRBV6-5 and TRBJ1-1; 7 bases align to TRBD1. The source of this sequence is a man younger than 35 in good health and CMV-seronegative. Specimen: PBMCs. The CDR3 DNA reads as TGTGCCACAGCCTCGGGACAGACGAACACTGAAGCTTTCTTT. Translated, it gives CATASGQTNTEAFF.